This entry features one T cell receptor beta chain sequence. The antigen is not known. At a deep level, the assay was run. Per sorted-subset replicate PCR, input was 200 to 250 ng DNA, representing roughly 29,000 T cell genomes. The table came from immunoSEQ multiplex PCR; TCRdb's copy has only in-frame clones and leaves some out. This sample has about 1.5 million clones, with around 97% found just once. CD45RA-negative memory and CD45RA+ naive subsets were split from the CD4+ cells. Per germline, CDR1 LGHNA and CDR2 YSLEER. With V trimmed by 6 bases and J by 4 bases, 10 bases remained unmatched. The CDR3 covers 16 residues. These data originate in a study of shared clonotypes between healthy human individuals. Notes on the study in general: Sample collection involved blood only; tissue repertoires are likely different.

This clonotype originated in a man between 25 and 39 years old in good health. V is TRBV4-3 and J is TRBJ2-2, with TRBD2 matching over 8 bases. The sequenced sample was naive CD4+ T cells sorted from blood. Subset described: CD45RA+ positively selected. CDR3 sequence: CASSPMETSATGELFF. The CDR3 region has the DNA TGCGCCAGCAGTCCAATGGAGACTAGCGCCACCGGGGAGCTGTTTTTT.